The rows below give T cell receptor beta chains drawn from one sample of a study of graft-versus-host responses after intestinal transplantation. Here immunoSEQ multiplex PCR was the method, and the copy in TCRdb shows in-frame clones only, minus some. Of 5,500 to 6,500 clones listed, 33% are singletons. The starting material was alloreactive CD8+ T cells from a mixed lymphocyte reaction culture, obtained before intestinal transplant. The receptors shown here come from a human patient who received an intestinal transplant. CDR3s include the opening cysteine and the closing phenylalanine or tryptophan. D genes are given only for firm matches. Some rows have no size entry. The others give once, few or many, or a class for an expanded clone.

clone_size	j_call	v_call	d_call	cdr3_nt	cdr3_aa
medium-sized	TRBJ2-7	TRBV13	TRBD1	TGTGCCAGCAGCTTTTTCGCGCCCCAGGACAGGGGATTCTACGAGCAGTACTTC	CASSFFAPQDRGFYEQYF
once	TRBJ2-3	TRBV7-9	TRBD1	TGTGCCAGCAGCTTATGGGGACAGGGCACAGATACGCAGTATTTT	CASSLWGQGTDTQYF
-	TRBJ1-1	TRBV4-2	-	TGTGCCAGCAGCCACGGGAACACTGAAGCTTTCTTT	CASSHGNTEAFF
-	TRBJ2-7	TRBV6-1	TRBD1	TGTGCCAGCAGTGATAATCCGGGACAGGGCTACGAGCAGTACTTC	CASSDNPGQGYEQYF
medium-sized	TRBJ2-7	TRBV6-5	TRBD1	TGTGCCAGCAGTTACTCGACGGGACAGGGAAACGAGCAGTACTTC	CASSYSTGQGNEQYF
few	TRBJ2-3	TRBV4-1	-	TGCGCCAGCAGCCTTTTTACAGGGATTAGGGCCCCGGCAGATACGCAGTATTTT	CASSLFTGIRAPADTQYF
few	TRBJ2-5	TRBV7-8	TRBD1	TGTGCCAGCAGCTTACGTAACAGGGGAAGCTTTAAGGAGACCCAGTACTTC	CASSLRNRGSFKETQYF
-	TRBJ2-1	TRBV15	-	TGTGCCACCAGCAGAAACCGCGTCCATGCGTCTACTTACAATGAGCAGTTCTTC	CATSRNRVHASTYNEQFF
-	TRBJ2-3	TRBV9	TRBD2	TGTGCCAGCAGCGTGGGGGGGGGTTCTGGCACAGATACGCAGTATTTT	CASSVGGGSGTDTQYF
-	TRBJ2-5	TRBV7-9	-	TGTGCCAGCAGCCGCAGGGCGGACGAGACCCAGTACTTC	CASSRRADETQYF
-	TRBJ1-2	TRBV7-9	-	TGTGCCAGCAGCTTAGCGATCGGGAAGGCGGATGGCTACACCTTC	CASSLAIGKADGYTF
few	TRBJ2-4	TRBV28	-	TGTGCCAGCAGTTCGAGGTTGGCCAAAAACATTCAGTACTTC	CASSSRLAKNIQYF
-	TRBJ2-6	TRBV14	-	TGTGCCAGCAGCCAAGATAGGGTCGGCGCAGGGGTCCCTAGCTCTGGGGCCAACGTCCTGACTTTC	CASSQDRVGAGVPSSGANVLTF
-	TRBJ1-1	TRBV11-2	-	TGTGCCAGCAGCTTACACGTCGCCCCAAGCAAGAACACTGAAGCTTTCTTT	CASSLHVAPSKNTEAFF
-	TRBJ2-1	TRBV29-1	TRBD2	TGCAGCGTAGCGGGAGGGGCGCATGAGCAGTTCTTC	CSVAGGAHEQFF
-	TRBJ2-3	TRBV9	TRBD2	TGTGCCAGCACGGGAATGGGACTATTCACAGATACGCAGTATTTT	CASTGMGLFTDTQYF
once	TRBJ2-1	TRBV5-1	TRBD1	TGCGCCAGCAGCCCACGGACAGGGATCAATGAGCAGTTCTTC	CASSPRTGINEQFF
-	TRBJ2-1	TRBV6-1	TRBD1	TGTGCCAGCAACTTGTGGCAGGGGGCAACATGGGAGCAGTTCTTC	CASNLWQGATWEQFF
-	TRBJ1-5	TRBV10-3	TRBD1	TGTGCCATCAGTGAGTCGACTCGTACAGGGGAACTGTATAGCAATCAGCCCCAGCATTTT	CAISESTRTGELYSNQPQHF
-	TRBJ1-6	TRBV15	-	TGTGCCACCAGCAGAGATTTAGGGGATTCACCCCTCCACTTT	CATSRDLGDSPLHF
once	TRBJ2-4	TRBV6-5	TRBD2	TGTGCCAGCAGTCGGACTAGCGGGAGGGCCATTCAGTACTTC	CASSRTSGRAIQYF
-	TRBJ1-1	TRBV5-5	-	TGTGCCAGCTCCTCAGGGCTCGGTGAAGCTTTCTTT	CASSSGLGEAFF
few	TRBJ2-7	TRBV30	TRBD1	TGTGCCAACCGGGACAGCCCCTACGAGCAGTACTTC	CANRDSPYEQYF
-	TRBJ2-3	TRBV5-6	-	TGTGCCAGCAGCTTGGCATTCTCCGGGAACCCAGATACGCAGTATTTT	CASSLAFSGNPDTQYF
medium-sized	TRBJ1-1	TRBV2	TRBD1	TGTGCCAGCAGTGAACCGACAGGGGGCCAGAAGACTGAAGCTTTCTTT	CASSEPTGGQKTEAFF
few	TRBJ2-3	TRBV7-6	-	TGTGCCAGCAGCCCCGCGGTGCGGGCGGATACGCAGTATTTT	CASSPAVRADTQYF
medium-sized	TRBJ2-7	TRBV4-2	TRBD2	TGTGCCAGCAGCCAAGAAGGTGGACTAGCGTACTACGAGCAGTACTTC	CASSQEGGLAYYEQYF
few	TRBJ2-1	TRBV11-2	-	TGTGCCAGCAGCTTAGGAGGAGGGGTGGGGACCTACGGAGAGCAGTTCTTC	CASSLGGGVGTYGEQFF
-	TRBJ2-7	TRBV28	TRBD2	TGTGCCAGCAGGCCCGGGGTAAGGACTAGCGTGAGCGAGCAGTACTTC	CASRPGVRTSVSEQYF
-	TRBJ2-2	TRBV4-1	TRBD1	TGCGCCAGCAGCCAACTCGAGGACAGGGGGGTCGGGGAGCTGTTTTTT	CASSQLEDRGVGELFF
-	TRBJ2-3	TRBV6-5	-	TGTGCCAGCAGTTACCACGGAGGCACAGATACGCAGTATTTT	CASSYHGGTDTQYF
-	TRBJ2-7	TRBV4-1	-	TGCGCCAGCAGCCAAGTCCTAAGGGGTTCCTACGAGCAGTACTTC	CASSQVLRGSYEQYF
-	TRBJ2-7	TRBV19	-	TGTGCCAGTAGTATTCTCCTCTCCTACGAGCAGTACTTC	CASSILLSYEQYF
-	TRBJ2-7	TRBV5-1	TRBD1	TGCGCCAGCAGCCCCAGGGGGCTCCTCGACTACGAGCAGTACTTC	CASSPRGLLDYEQYF
-	TRBJ2-7	TRBV4-1	-	TGCGCCAGCAGCCAAGCCCGGATGGAGGGAACCTACGAGCAGTACTTC	CASSQARMEGTYEQYF